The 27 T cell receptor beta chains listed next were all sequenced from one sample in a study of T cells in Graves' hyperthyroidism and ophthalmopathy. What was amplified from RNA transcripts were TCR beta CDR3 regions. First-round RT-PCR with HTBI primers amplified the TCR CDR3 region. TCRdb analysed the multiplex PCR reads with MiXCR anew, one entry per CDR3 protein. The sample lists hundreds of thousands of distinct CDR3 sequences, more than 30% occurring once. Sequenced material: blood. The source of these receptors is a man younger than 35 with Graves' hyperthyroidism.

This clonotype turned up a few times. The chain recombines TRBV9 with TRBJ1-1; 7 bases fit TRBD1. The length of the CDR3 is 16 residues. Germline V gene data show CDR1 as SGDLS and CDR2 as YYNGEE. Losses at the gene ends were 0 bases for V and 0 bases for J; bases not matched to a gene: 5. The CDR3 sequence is CASSVDPGQLNTEAFF. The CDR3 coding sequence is TGTGCCAGCAGCGTAGACCCGGGACAGCTGAACACTGAAGCTTTCTTT. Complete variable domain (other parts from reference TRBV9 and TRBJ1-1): DSGVTQTPKHLITATGQRVTLRCSPRSGDLSVYWYQQSLDQGLQFLIQYYNGEERAKGNILERFSAQQFPDLHSELNLSSLELGDSALYFCASSVDPGQLNTEAFFGQGTRLTVV.

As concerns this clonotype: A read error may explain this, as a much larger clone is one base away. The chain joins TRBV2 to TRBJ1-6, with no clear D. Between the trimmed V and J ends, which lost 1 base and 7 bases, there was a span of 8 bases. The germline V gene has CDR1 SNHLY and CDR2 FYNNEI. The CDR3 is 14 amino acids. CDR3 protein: CASSEVGRNSPLHF. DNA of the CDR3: TGTGCCAGCAGTGAAGTGGGTCGCAATTCACCCCTCCACTTT. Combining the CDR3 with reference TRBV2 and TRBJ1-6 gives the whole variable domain EPEVTQTPSHQVTQMGQEVILRCVPISNHLYFYWYRQILGQKVEFLVSFYNNEISEKSEIFDDQFSVERPDGSNFTLKIRSTKLEDSAMYFCASSEVGRNSPLHFGNGTRLTVT.

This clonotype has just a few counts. In DNA, the CDR3 is TGTGCCAGCAGTTCCCGACCCGGGGCGGAGACCCAGTACTTC. Amino acids: CASSSRPGAETQYF. The V call is TRBV2, the J call TRBJ2-5, with D perhaps assigned TRBD1 or TRBD2 (5 bases each). V shed 5 bases and J shed 5 bases, with 15 bases lying between them. CDR1 is SNHLY, CDR2 FYNNEI, per germline. The CDR3 is made up of 14 amino acids.

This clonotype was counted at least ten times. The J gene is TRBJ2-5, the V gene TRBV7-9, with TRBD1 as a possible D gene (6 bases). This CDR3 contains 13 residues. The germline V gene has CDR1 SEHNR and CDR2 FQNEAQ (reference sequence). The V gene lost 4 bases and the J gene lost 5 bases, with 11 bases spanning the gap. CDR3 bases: TGTGCCAGCAGCTCCAGGGGTTGGGAGACCCAGTACTTC. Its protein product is CASSSRGWETQYF.

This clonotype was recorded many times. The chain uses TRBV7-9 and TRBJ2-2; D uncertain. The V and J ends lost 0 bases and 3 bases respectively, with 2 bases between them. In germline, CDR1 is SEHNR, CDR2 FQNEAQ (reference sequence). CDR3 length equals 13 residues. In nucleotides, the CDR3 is TGTGCCAGCAGCTTAGCACACACCGGGGAGCTGTTTTTT. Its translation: CASSLAHTGELFF.

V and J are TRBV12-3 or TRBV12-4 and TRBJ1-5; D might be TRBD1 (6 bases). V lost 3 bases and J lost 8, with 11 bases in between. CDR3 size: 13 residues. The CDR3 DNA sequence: TGTGCCAGCAGTTTGGGGGCAGGAGAGCCCCAGCATTTT. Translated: CASSLGAGEPQHF.

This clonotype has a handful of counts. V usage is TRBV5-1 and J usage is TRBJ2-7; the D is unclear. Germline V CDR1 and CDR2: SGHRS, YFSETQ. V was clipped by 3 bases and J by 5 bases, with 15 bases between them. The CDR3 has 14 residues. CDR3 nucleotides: TGCGCCAGCAGCTCGGCGGACGGGTATCACGAGCAGTACTTC. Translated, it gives CASSSADGYHEQYF. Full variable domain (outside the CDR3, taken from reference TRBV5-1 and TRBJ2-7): KAGVTQTPRYLIKTRGQQVTLSCSPISGHRSVSWYQQTPGQGLQFLFEYFSETQRNKGNFPGRFSGRQFSNSRSEMNVSTLELGDSALYLCASSSADGYHEQYFGPGTRLTVT.

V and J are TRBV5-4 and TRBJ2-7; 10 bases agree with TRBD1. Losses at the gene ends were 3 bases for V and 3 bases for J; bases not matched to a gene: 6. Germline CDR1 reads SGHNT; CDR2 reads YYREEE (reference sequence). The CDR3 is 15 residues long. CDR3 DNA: TGTGCCAGCAGCTCCGGGACAGGGGCCAACTACGAGCAGTACTTC. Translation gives CASSSGTGANYEQYF.

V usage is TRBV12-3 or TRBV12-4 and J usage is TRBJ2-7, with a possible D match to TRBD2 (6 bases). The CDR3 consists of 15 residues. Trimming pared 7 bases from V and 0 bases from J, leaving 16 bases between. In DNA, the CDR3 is TGTGCCAGCAAGCTTAGCGGAGATAGCTCCTACGAGCAGTACTTC. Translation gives CASKLSGDSSYEQYF.

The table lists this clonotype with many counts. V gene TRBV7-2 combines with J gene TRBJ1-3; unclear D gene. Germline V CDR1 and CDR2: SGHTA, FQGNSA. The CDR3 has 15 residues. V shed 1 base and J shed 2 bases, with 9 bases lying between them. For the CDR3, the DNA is TGTGCCAGCAGCTTAGAGAGTTGGGCTGGAAACACCATATATTTT. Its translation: CASSLESWAGNTIYF.

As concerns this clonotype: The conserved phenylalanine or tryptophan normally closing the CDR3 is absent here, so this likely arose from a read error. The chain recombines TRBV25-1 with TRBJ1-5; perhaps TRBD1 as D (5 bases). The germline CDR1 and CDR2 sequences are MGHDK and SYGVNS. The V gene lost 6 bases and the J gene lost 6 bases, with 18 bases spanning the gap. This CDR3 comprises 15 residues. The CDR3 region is CASSQDQQDGQPQHS. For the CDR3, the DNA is TGTGCCAGCAGCCAAGATCAACAGGATGGTCAGCCCCAGCATTCT.

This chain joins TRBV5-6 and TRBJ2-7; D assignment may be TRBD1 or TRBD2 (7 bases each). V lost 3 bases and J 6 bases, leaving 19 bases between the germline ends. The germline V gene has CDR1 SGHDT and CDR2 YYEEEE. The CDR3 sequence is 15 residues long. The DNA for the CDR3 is TGTGCCAGCAGCTGGGGCAGGGGGGGGCAAATCGAGCAGTACTTC. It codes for CASSWGRGGQIEQYF.

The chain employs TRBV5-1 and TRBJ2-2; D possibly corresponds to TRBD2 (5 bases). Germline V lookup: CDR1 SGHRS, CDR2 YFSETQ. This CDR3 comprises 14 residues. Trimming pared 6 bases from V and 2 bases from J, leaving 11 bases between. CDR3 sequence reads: CASKEVLNTGELFF. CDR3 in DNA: TGCGCCAGCAAGGAGGTCCTAAACACCGGGGAGCTGTTTTTT.

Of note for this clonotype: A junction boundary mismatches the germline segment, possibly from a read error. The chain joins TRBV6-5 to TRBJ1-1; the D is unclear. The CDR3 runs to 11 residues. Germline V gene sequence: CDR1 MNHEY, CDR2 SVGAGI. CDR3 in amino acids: CANSYKTEAFF. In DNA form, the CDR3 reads TGTGCCAACAGTTATAAGACTGAAGCTTTCTTT.

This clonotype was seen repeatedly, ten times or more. CDR3 in DNA: TGCGCCAGCAGCTTGGTATCGGGGGTTGATGGCTACACCTTC. It specifies CASSLVSGVDGYTF. The chain has TRBV5-1 and TRBJ1-2, with a tentative D call TRBD1 (5 bases). Germline assignment: CDR1 SGHRS and CDR2 YFSETQ. This CDR3 comprises 14 residues. V was shortened by 0 bases and J by 6 bases, with 12 bases between the two germline ends.

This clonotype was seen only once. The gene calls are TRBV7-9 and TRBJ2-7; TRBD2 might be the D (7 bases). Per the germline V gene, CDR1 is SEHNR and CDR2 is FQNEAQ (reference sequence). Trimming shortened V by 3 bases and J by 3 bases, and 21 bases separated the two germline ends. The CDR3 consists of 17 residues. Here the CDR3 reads CASSFGGAQEPIYEQYF. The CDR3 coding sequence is TGTGCCAGCAGCTTTGGGGGGGCTCAAGAGCCGATCTACGAGCAGTACTTC.

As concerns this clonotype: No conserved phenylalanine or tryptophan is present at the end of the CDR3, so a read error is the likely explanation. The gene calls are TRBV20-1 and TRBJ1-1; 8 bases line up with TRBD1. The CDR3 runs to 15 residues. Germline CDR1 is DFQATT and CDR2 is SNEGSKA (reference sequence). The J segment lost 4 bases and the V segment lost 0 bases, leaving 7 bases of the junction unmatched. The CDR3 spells CSARDHQGAITEAFL. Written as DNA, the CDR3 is TGCAGTGCTAGAGATCATCAGGGGGCTATCACTGAAGCTTTCCTT.

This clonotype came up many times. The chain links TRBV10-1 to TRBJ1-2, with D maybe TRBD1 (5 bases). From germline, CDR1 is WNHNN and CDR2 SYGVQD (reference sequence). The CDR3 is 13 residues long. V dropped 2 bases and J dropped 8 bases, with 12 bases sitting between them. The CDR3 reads CASSETERGGYTF. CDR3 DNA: TGCGCCAGCAGTGAGACGGAGAGGGGAGGCTACACCTTC.

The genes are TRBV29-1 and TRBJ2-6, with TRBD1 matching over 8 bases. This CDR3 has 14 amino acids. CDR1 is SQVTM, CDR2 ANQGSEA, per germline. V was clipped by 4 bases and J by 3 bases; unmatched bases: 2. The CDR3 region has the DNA TGCAGCGTTGGGACAGGGTATGGGGCCAACGTCCTGACTTTC. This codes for CSVGTGYGANVLTF.

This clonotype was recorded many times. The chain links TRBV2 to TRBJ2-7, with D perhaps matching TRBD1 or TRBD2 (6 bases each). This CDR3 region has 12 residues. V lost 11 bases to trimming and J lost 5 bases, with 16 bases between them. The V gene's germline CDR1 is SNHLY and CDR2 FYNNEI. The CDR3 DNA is TGTGCCTCCGGGGGCAGGGAAAACGAGCAGTACTTC. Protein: CASGGRENEQYF.

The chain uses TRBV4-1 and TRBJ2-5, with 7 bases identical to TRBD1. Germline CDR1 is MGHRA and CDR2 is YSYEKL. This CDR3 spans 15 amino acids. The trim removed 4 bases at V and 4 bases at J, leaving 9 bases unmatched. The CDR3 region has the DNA TGCGCCAGCAGCCCCTTACCGGGACAGCTAGAGACCCAGTACTTC. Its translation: CASSPLPGQLETQYF.

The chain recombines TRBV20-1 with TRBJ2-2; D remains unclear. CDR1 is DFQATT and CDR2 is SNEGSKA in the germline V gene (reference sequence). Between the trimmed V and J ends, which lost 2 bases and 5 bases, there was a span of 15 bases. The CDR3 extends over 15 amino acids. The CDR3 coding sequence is TGCAGTGCTAGAAAGGGCAGGACGGGTACCGGGGAGCTGTTTTTT. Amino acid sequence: CSARKGRTGTGELFF.

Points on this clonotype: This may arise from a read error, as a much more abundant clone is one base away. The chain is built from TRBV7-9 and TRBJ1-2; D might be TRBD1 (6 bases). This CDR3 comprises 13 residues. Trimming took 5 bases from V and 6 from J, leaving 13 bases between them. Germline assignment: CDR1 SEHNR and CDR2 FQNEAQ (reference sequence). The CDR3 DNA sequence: TGTGCCAGCAGCCCCGGGACACGGAATGGCTACACCTTC. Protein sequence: CASSPGTRNGYTF.

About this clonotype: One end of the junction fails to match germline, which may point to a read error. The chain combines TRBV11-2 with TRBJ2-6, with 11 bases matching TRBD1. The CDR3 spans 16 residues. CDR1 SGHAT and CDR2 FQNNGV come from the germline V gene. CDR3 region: CAIIGQGASGADVLTF. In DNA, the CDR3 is TGTGCCATAATCGGACAGGGGGCCTCTGGGGCCGACGTCCTGACTTTC.

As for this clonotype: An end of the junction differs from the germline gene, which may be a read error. CDR3 residues: CASSLVSGAGNYEQYF. CDR3 bases: TGTGCCAGCAGTTTAGTGTCCGGGGCAGGAAACTACGAGCAGTACTTC. This rearrangement joins TRBV7-2 to TRBJ2-7; tentatively, D is TRBD1 or TRBD2 (5 bases each). CDR3 length: 16 amino acids. Germline CDR1 is SGHTA and CDR2 is FQGNSA.

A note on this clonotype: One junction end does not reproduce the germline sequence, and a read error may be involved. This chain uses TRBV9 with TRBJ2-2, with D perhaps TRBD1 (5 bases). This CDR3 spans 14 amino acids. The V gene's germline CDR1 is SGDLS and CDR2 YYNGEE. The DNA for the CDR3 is TGTGCCGGCAGCCTGGAAGCAGGGTCCGGGGAGCTGTTTTTT. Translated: CAGSLEAGSGELFF. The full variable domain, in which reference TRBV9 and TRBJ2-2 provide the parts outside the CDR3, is DSGVTQTPKHLITATGQRVTLRCSPRSGDLSVYWYQQSLDQGLQFLIQYYNGEERAKGNILERFSAQQFPDLHSELNLSSLELGDSALYFCAGSLEAGSGELFFGEGSRLTVL.

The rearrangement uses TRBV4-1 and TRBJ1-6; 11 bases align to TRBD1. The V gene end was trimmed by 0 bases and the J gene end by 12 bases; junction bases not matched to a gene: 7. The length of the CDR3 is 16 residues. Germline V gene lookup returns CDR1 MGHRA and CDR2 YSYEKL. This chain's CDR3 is CASSQDEGQGVLPLHF. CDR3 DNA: TGCGCCAGCAGCCAAGATGAGGGACAGGGGGTTTTACCCCTCCACTTT.